This TCR beta chain was profiled in a study of T cell repertoires in cytomegalovirus infection. On the study more broadly: Shared public TCR beta signatures pointed to both CMV infection and a matching HLA type.

TCRdb recomputed calls from the reads with MiXCR, one row per CDR3 protein. Among roughly 920,000 distinct CDR3 sequences listed, roughly 30% were seen once. CDR1 and CDR2 (germline): MNHEY, SVGAGI. V was clipped by 0 bases and J by 7 bases, with 15 bases between them. The CDR3 is made up of 15 amino acids. Overall study results and limits: CMV carriers with the relevant HLA were identified by cumulative public TCR beta family frequency.

Worth noting for this clonotype: The antigen remains unidentified.

The sequencing here drew on cultured CD8+ T cells from PBMCs, taken from culture after CMV antigen stimulation. V usage is TRBV6-5 and J usage is TRBJ1-2; possibly TRBD1 for D (6 bases). This TCR was sampled from a human donor in good health (CMV status not recorded). Some clones in this sample may be carry-over from other donors' samples. CDR3 nucleotides: TGTGCCAGCAGTTACTCTCCAGGGGATAGGGGTGGCTACACCTTC. It codes for CASSYSPGDRGGYTF.